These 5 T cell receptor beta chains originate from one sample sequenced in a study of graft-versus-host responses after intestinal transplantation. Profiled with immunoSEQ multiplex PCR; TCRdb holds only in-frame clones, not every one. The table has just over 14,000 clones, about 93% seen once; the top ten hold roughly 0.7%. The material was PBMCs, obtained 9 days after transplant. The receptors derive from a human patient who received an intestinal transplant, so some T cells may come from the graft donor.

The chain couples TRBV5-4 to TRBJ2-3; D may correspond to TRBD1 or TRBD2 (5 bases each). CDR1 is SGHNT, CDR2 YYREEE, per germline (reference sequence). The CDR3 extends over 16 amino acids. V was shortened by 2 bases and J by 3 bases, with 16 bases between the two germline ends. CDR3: CASSLWGPRVTDTQYF. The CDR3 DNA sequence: TGTGCCAGCAGCTTATGGGGCCCGAGGGTTACAGATACGCAGTATTTT.

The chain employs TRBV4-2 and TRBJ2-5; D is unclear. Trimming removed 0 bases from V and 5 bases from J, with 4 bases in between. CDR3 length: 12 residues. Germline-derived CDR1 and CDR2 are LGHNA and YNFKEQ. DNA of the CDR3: TGTGCCAGCAGCCAAGATCAGGAGACCCAGTACTTC. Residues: CASSQDQETQYF.

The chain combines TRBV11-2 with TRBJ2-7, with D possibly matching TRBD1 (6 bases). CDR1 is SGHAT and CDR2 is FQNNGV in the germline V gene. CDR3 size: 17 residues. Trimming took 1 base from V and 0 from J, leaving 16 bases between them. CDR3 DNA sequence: TGTGCCAGCAGCTTAGGGTGGACAGTGCCCGCCTCCTACGAGCAGTACTTC. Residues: CASSLGWTVPASYEQYF.

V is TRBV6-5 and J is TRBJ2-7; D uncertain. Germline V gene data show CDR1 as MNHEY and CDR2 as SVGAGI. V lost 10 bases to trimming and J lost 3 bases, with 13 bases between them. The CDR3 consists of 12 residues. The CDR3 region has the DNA TGTGCCACGGGCCCAAATTTCTACGAGCAGTACTTC. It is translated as CATGPNFYEQYF.

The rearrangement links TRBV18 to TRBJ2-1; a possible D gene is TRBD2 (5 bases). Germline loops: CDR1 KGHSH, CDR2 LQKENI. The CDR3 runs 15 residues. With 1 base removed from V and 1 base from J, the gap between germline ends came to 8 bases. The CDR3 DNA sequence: TGTGCCAGCTCACCACTAGCGCTATCCTACAATGAGCAGTTCTTC. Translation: CASSPLALSYNEQFF.